Shown below are 9 T cell receptor beta chains from a single sample sequenced in a study of shared clonotypes between healthy human individuals (dated by TCRdb to between 2020 and 2021). Library construction relied on the immunoSEQ multiplex PCR assay. TCRdb took this table from immuneACCESS and kept in-frame rearrangements with V and J called. Such tables lack part of the clones; where checked against another copy, unresolved V genes explain under half of the gap, and the rest is unexplained. This sample gives about 710,000 clones in total; 72% of them show up just once. Under 2% of the sample goes to the ten largest clones. The sequencing input was memory CD4+ T cells sorted from blood. This specimen's cell subset or site label, per the study, means: CD45RA-negative fraction. The source of these receptors is a woman in her twenties or thirties in good health.

The chain links TRBV4-2 to TRBJ1-1, with D hard to call. CDR3 length: 12 amino acids. The V gene's germline CDR1 is LGHNA and CDR2 YNFKEQ. Trimming shortened V by 1 base and J by 7 bases, and 7 bases separated the two germline ends. For the CDR3, the DNA is TGTGCCAGCAGCCAAGTAGGCTATGAAGCTTTCTTT. Translating gives CASSQVGYEAFF.

The rearrangement uses TRBV7-8 and TRBJ1-1; tentatively, D is TRBD1 (5 bases). V was trimmed by 5 bases and J by 9 bases, leaving 22 bases between them. This CDR3 region has 15 residues. Per the germline V gene, CDR1 is SGHVS and CDR2 is FQNEAQ. For the CDR3, the DNA is TGTGCCAGCAGCGAGGGGACTACCGTTTCGTGGCAAGCTTTCTTT. Translated: CASSEGTTVSWQAFF.

CDR3 coding DNA: TGTGCCAGCAGCCTTGGAGGCAGGTTAACGGAGGGTGAAAAACTGTTTTTT. Encoded protein: CASSLGGRLTEGEKLFF. This chain connects TRBV4-2 to TRBJ1-4; D gene uncertain. The V end was cut by 4 bases, the J end by 7 bases, with 22 bases between. CDR3 length: 17 residues. Germline V lookup: CDR1 LGHNA, CDR2 YNFKEQ.

The gene calls are TRBV7-6 and TRBJ2-2; D remains ambiguous. The CDR3 covers 17 residues. Trimming removed 4 bases from V and 0 bases from J, with 15 bases in between. The germline gives CDR1 SGHVS, CDR2 FNYEAQ. CDR3: CASSSRWGRANTGELFF. CDR3 sequence (DNA): TGTGCCAGCAGCTCAAGATGGGGTAGGGCGAACACCGGGGAGCTGTTTTTT.

This clone was picked up a small number of times. Other DNA sequences from this sample encode an identical CDR3 as well. This rearrangement joins TRBV6-5 to TRBJ2-7, with D possibly TRBD1 on 6 matching bases. The V end was cut by 6 bases, the J end by 3 bases, with 9 bases between. Germline CDR1 reads MNHEY; CDR2 reads SVGAGI. The CDR3 has 12 residues. In DNA, the CDR3 is TGTGCCAGCAGCCAGGGGCTCTACGAGCAGTACTTC. The encoded protein is CASSQGLYEQYF.

V is TRBV5-4 and J is TRBJ2-2, with D hard to call. The CDR3 runs to 16 residues. Trimming removed 4 bases from V and 0 bases from J, with 13 bases in between. Germline-derived CDR1 and CDR2 are SGHNT and YYREEE (reference sequence). The DNA of the CDR3 is TGTGCCAGCAGCCTAAGGAAGCAGTCGAACACCGGGGAGCTGTTTTTT. It translates to CASSLRKQSNTGELFF.

This rearrangement joins TRBV28 to TRBJ2-4; 9 bases match TRBD2. Germline CDR1 is MDHEN and CDR2 is SYDVKM. The length of the CDR3 is 14 residues. Unmatched junction bases numbered 2, after V lost 3 bases and J lost 5 bases. CDR3 in amino acids: CASSFSGRENIQYF. In nucleotides, the CDR3 is TGTGCCAGCAGTTTTAGCGGGAGAGAAAACATTCAGTACTTC.

This clone was counted a single time. The J gene is TRBJ1-5, the V gene TRBV28; D perhaps matches TRBD1 (5 bases). Trimming cost V 5 bases and J 3 bases, with 17 bases left between them. CDR1 MDHEN and CDR2 SYDVKM come from the germline V gene. The CDR3 contains 16 residues. The CDR3 here is CASSQSRGGINQPQHF. In DNA form, the CDR3 reads TGTGCCAGCAGTCAATCCCGCGGGGGGATCAATCAGCCCCAGCATTTT. The variable domain in full, with the rest retrieved from reference TRBV28 and TRBJ1-5, is DVKVTQSSRYLVKRTGEKVFLECVQDMDHENMFWYRQDPGLGLRLIYFSYDVKMKEKGDIPEGYSVSREKKERFSLILESASTNQTSMYLCASSQSRGGINQPQHFGDGTRLSIL.

The chain couples TRBV19 to TRBJ1-1; 8 positions agree with TRBD1. The CDR3 length is 15 residues. Trimming took 5 bases from V and 8 from J; bases not matched to a gene: 13. The germline CDR1 and CDR2 sequences are LNHDA and SQIVND (reference sequence). CDR3 sequence reads: CASSLPGQAFVEAFF. Here the CDR3 DNA reads TGTGCCAGTAGTCTACCGGGACAGGCTTTTGTGGAAGCTTTCTTT.